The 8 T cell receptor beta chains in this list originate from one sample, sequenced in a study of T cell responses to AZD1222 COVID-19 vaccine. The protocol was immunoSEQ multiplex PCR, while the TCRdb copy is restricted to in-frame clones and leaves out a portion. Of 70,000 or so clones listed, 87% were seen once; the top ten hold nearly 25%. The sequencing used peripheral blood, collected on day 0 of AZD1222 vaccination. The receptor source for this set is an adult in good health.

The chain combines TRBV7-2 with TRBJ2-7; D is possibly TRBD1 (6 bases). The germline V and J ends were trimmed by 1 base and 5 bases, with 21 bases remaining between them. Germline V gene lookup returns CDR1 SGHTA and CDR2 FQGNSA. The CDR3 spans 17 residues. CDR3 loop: CASSLVRLGDKKDEQYF. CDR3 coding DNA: TGTGCCAGCAGCTTAGTGCGGCTCGGGGACAAAAAGGACGAGCAGTACTTC.

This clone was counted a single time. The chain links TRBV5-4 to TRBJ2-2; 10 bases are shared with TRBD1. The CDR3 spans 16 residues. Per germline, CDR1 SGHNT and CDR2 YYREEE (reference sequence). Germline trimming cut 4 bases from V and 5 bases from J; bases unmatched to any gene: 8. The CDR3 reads CASSPRTGGSTGELFF. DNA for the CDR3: TGTGCCAGCAGCCCCCGGACAGGGGGTTCGACCGGGGAGCTGTTTTTT.

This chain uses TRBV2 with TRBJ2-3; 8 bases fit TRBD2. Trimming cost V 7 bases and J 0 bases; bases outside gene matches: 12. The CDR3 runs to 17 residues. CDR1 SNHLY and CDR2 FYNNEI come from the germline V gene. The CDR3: CASKLRLAGGSTDTQYF. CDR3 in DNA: TGTGCCAGCAAATTGCGTCTGGCGGGGGGTAGCACAGATACGCAGTATTTT.

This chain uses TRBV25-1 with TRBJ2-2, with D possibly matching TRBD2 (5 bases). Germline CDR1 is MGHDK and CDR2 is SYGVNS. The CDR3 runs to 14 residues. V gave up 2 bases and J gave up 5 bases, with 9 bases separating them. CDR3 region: CASSEVGRTGELFF. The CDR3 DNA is TGTGCCAGCAGTGAAGTGGGGAGAACCGGGGAGCTGTTTTTT. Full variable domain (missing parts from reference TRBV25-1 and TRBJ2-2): EADIYQTPRYLVIGTGKKITLECSQTMGHDKMYWYQQDPGMELHLIHYSYGVNSTEKGDLSSESTVSRIRTEHFPLTLESARPSHTSQYLCASSEVGRTGELFFGEGSRLTVL.

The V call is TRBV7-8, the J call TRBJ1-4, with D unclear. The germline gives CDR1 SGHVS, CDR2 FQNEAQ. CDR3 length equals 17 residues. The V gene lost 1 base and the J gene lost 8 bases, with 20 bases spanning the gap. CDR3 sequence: CASSLGRSGLVGEKLFF. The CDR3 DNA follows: TGTGCCAGCAGCTTAGGCCGGAGCGGGTTGGTAGGGGAAAAACTGTTTTTT.

This CDR3 reads CASRRTWGTRTDTQYF. The DNA of the CDR3 is TGTGCCAGCAGACGAACCTGGGGGACCCGCACAGATACGCAGTATTTT. This rearrangement joins TRBV3-1 (or the pseudogene TRBV3-2) to TRBJ2-3; D is possibly TRBD1 or TRBD2 (5 bases each). V lost 6 bases to trimming and J lost 1 base, with 17 bases between them. The CDR3 sequence is 16 residues long. Germline V CDR1 and CDR2: LGHDT, YNNKEL (reference sequence).

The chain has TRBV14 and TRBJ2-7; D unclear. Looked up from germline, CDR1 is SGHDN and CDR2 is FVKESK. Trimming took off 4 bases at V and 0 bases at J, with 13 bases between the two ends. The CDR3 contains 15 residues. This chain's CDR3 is CASSRGRSVSYEQYF. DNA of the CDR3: TGTGCCAGCAGCCGAGGACGTTCGGTCTCCTACGAGCAGTACTTC.

DNA for the CDR3: TGTGCCAGTACGCGGGACCGAAGAGGACCCCTCCACTTT. Its translation: CASTRDRRGPLHF. The V and J genes are TRBV19 and TRBJ1-6; the D gene is possibly TRBD1 (5 bases). The ends were cut back, 7 bases at V and 12 bases at J, with 16 bases in the middle. This CDR3 is built from 13 residues. Per the germline V gene, CDR1 is LNHDA and CDR2 is SQIVND (reference sequence).